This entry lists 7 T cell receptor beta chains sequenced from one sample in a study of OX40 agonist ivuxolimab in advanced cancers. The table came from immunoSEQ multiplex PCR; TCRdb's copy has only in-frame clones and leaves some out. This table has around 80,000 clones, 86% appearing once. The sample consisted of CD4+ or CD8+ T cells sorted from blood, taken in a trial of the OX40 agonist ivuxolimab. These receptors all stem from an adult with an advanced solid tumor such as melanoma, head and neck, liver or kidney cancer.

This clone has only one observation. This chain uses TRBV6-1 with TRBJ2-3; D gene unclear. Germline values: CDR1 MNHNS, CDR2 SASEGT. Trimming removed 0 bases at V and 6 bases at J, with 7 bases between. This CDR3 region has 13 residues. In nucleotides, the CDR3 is TGTGCCAGCAGTGAAGCTATCCGGGATACGCAGTATTTT. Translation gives CASSEAIRDTQYF.

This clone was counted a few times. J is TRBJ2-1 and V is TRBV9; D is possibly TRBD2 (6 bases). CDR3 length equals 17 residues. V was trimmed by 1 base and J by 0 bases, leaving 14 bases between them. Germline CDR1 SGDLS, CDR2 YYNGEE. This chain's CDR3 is CASSVKSSASSYNEQFF. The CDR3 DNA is TGTGCCAGCAGCGTAAAGTCTAGCGCGAGCTCCTACAATGAGCAGTTCTTC.

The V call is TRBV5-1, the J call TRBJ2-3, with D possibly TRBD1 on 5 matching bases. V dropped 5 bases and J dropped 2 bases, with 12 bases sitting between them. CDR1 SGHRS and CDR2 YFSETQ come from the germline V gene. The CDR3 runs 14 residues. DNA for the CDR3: TGCGCCAGCAGTCCCACGGACACCACAGATACGCAGTATTTT. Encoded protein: CASSPTDTTDTQYF.

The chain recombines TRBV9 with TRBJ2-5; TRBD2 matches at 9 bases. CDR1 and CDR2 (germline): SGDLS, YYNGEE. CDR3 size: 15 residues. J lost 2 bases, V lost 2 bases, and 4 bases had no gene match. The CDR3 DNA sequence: TGTGCCAGCAGCGTTGGTAGCGGGAGTCAAGAGACCCAGTACTTC. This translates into CASSVGSGSQETQYF.

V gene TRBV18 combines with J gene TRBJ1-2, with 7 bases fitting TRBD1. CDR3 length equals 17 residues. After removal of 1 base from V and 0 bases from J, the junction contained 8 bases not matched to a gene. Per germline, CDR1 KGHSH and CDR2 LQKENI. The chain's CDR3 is CASSPRLTGVANYGYTF. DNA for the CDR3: TGTGCCAGCTCACCACGACTCACAGGGGTTGCTAACTATGGCTACACCTTC.

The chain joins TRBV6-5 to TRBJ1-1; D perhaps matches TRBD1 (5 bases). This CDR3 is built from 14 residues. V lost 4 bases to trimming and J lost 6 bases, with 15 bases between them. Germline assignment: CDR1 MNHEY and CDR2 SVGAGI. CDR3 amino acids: CASSFDTEGPEAFF. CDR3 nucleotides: TGTGCCAGCAGTTTCGACACGGAGGGGCCTGAAGCTTTCTTT.

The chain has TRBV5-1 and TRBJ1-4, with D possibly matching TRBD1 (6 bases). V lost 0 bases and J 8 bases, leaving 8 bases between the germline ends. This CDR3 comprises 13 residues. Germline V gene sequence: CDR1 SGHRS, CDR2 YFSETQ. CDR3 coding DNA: TGCGCCAGCAGCTTGGAGGGGGTAGAAAAACTGTTTTTT. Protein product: CASSLEGVEKLFF.